Shown below are 26 T cell receptor beta chains from a single sample sequenced in a study of shared clonotypes between healthy human individuals. Measured with immunoSEQ multiplex PCR; TCRdb has only the in-frame clones, and not every one. Here the sample spans around 500,000 clones, around 79% being singletons. Sequenced input: PBMCs. These receptors all come from a woman aged 40 to 50 in good health. Some clones in this sample may be carry-over from other donors' samples.

This clone has a single count. J is TRBJ2-1 and V is TRBV7-3; TRBD2 might be the D (6 bases). Trimming left V 2 bases short and J 0 bases short, with 8 bases between. This CDR3 region has 15 residues. From germline, CDR1 is SGHTA and CDR2 FQGTGA. The CDR3 region is CASSLGLSSYNEQFF. The CDR3 coding sequence is TGTGCCAGCAGCTTAGGACTAAGCTCCTACAATGAGCAGTTCTTC.

The chain employs TRBV28 and TRBJ1-5; the D is unclear. Trimming removed 1 base from V and 6 bases from J, with 13 bases in between. This CDR3 is built from 15 residues. Germline V gives CDR1 MDHEN, CDR2 SYDVKM. The CDR3 loop is CASSLLAGAVQPQHF. In nucleotides, the CDR3 is TGTGCCAGCAGTTTATTGGCAGGCGCTGTTCAGCCCCAGCATTTT.

CDR3 DNA sequence: TGCGCCAGCAGCCAAGATCACGAAGGGGCGAACTACAATGAGCAGTTCTTC. Translation gives CASSQDHEGANYNEQFF. The rearrangement links TRBV4-3 to TRBJ2-1; TRBD1 is a possible D gene (5 bases). Germline V CDR1 and CDR2: LGHNA, YSLEER. Trimming removed 0 bases from V and 3 bases from J, with 15 bases in between. This CDR3 comprises 17 residues.

This chain uses TRBV25-1 with TRBJ2-6, with D perhaps given as TRBD1 or TRBD2 (5 bases each). Deletions cut 1 base from V and 4 bases from J, with 8 bases between. Per the germline V gene, CDR1 is MGHDK and CDR2 is SYGVNS. The CDR3 loop spans 15 amino acids. This chain's CDR3 is CASSEFGDGANVLTF. As DNA, the CDR3 is TGTGCCAGCAGTGAATTTGGGGACGGGGCCAACGTCCTGACTTTC.

As for this clone: The sample carries other DNA sequences with the same CDR3. CDR3 amino acids: CASSGQGYEQYF. As DNA, the CDR3 is TGTGCCAGCTCAGGACAGGGCTACGAGCAGTACTTC. The gene calls are TRBV2 and TRBJ2-7; 8 bases fit TRBD1. Looked up from germline, CDR1 is SNHLY and CDR2 is FYNNEI. The CDR3 runs 12 residues. V lost 8 bases and J lost 3; bases outside the gene matches: 3. Full variable domain (remainder filled in from reference TRBV2 and TRBJ2-7): EPEVTQTPSHQVTQMGQEVILRCVPISNHLYFYWYRQILGQKVEFLVSFYNNEISEKSEIFDDQFSVERPDGSNFTLKIRSTKLEDSAMYFCASSGQGYEQYFGPGTRLTVT.

V is TRBV5-4 and J is TRBJ2-7; 10 nucleotides agree with TRBD2. V dropped 3 bases and J dropped 2; count of bases not matched to a gene: 5. The CDR3 extends over 15 amino acids. Germline V gene lookup returns CDR1 SGHNT and CDR2 YYREEE (reference sequence). CDR3 bases: TGTGCCAGCAGCTACGGGACTAGCGAGACCTACGAGCAGTACTTC. This encodes CASSYGTSETYEQYF.

V is TRBV2 and J is TRBJ2-1; tentative D call: TRBD2 (5 bases). V was cut by 7 bases and J by 3 bases, with 13 bases left in between. Germline V lookup: CDR1 SNHLY, CDR2 FYNNEI. The CDR3 loop spans 14 amino acids. DNA for the CDR3: TGTGCCAGCACCCCACGACTACTCTACAATGAGCAGTTCTTC. Translating gives CASTPRLLYNEQFF.

The rearrangement links TRBV19 to TRBJ1-1; TRBD1 matches 9 bases. Germline CDR1 is LNHDA and CDR2 is SQIVND (reference sequence). Losses at the gene ends were 6 bases for V and 5 bases for J; bases not matched to a gene: 13. The CDR3 is made up of 16 amino acids. The CDR3 DNA sequence: TGTGCCAGTAGGAATAATCACAGGGGGCGCGGGACTGAAGCTTTCTTT. Its protein product is CASRNNHRGRGTEAFF.

This clone has a single count. V gene TRBV7-2 combines with J gene TRBJ2-7; TRBD1 aligns across 11 bases. Germline assignment: CDR1 SGHTA and CDR2 FQGNSA. This CDR3 region has 14 residues. V lost 5 bases to trimming and J lost 5 bases; unmatched junction nucleotides: 5. CDR3 coding DNA: TGTGCCAGCAGCAGCAAGGACAGGGGGCACGAGCAGTACTTC. The encoded protein is CASSSKDRGHEQYF.

This clone was picked up one time. The rearrangement links TRBV9 to TRBJ1-4, with D unresolved. Germline CDR1 and CDR2: SGDLS and YYNGEE. This CDR3 contains 14 residues. The V and J ends lost 0 bases and 8 bases respectively, with 11 bases between them. The CDR3 is CASSVDGREEKLFF. The CDR3 coding sequence is TGTGCCAGCAGCGTAGATGGCCGGGAGGAAAAACTGTTTTTT.

The rearrangement uses TRBV28 and TRBJ2-1; 8 nucleotides line up with TRBD2. Germline trimming cut 5 bases from V and 6 bases from J; bases unmatched to any gene: 15. This CDR3 is built from 17 residues. Per germline, CDR1 MDHEN and CDR2 SYDVKM. Here the CDR3 DNA reads TGTGCCAGCAGTAATACGTCACCGGGACTAGTCTTCAATGAGCAGTTCTTC. Protein sequence: CASSNTSPGLVFNEQFF.

J is TRBJ1-2 and V is TRBV4-1, with 8 bases that match TRBD1. The V segment lost 3 bases and the J segment 4 bases; nucleotides outside the gene matches: 10. Looked up from germline, CDR1 is MGHRA and CDR2 is YSYEKL. The CDR3 runs to 16 residues. The CDR3 is CASSQAAEGQVYGYTF. CDR3 sequence (DNA): TGCGCCAGCAGCCAGGCGGCCGAGGGACAGGTCTATGGCTACACCTTC.

This sequence joins TRBV28 and TRBJ1-5; no definite D call. Germline V CDR1 and CDR2: MDHEN, SYDVKM. The CDR3 has 20 amino acids. Trimming removed 7 bases at V and 4 bases at J, with 32 bases between. The DNA of the CDR3 is TGTGCCAGCATATCCGAATATGGACTCCCTACAACTACAATTAATCAGCCCCAGCATTTT. It translates to CASISEYGLPTTTINQPQHF.

The chain is built from TRBV5-1 and TRBJ1-1; D not certain. V dropped 2 bases and J dropped 0 bases, with 5 bases sitting between them. CDR3 length: 13 amino acids. CDR1 and CDR2 (germline): SGHRS, YFSETQ. Here the CDR3 reads CASSFRLNTEAFF. The CDR3 DNA follows: TGCGCCAGCAGCTTTCGATTGAACACTGAAGCTTTCTTT.

The chain has TRBV18 and TRBJ2-7; TRBD1 might be the D (6 bases). Germline V gene sequence: CDR1 KGHSH, CDR2 LQKENI. Trimming cost V 8 bases and J 0 bases, with 11 bases left between them. The CDR3 loop spans 13 amino acids. The CDR3 loop reads CASQGLGSYEQYF. DNA of the CDR3: TGTGCCAGCCAGGGGTTGGGCTCCTACGAGCAGTACTTC.

CDR3 protein: CASSLRGSGSNWSYEQYF. In nucleotides, the CDR3 is TGTGCCAGCAGTTTAAGGGGTAGCGGGAGTAATTGGTCCTACGAGCAGTACTTC. The chain has TRBV28 and TRBJ2-7; 9 bases match TRBD2. Germline V gene sequence: CDR1 MDHEN, CDR2 SYDVKM. The CDR3 has 18 residues. V lost 2 bases to trimming and J lost 1 base; unmatched junction nucleotides: 12.

This chain uses TRBV19 with TRBJ2-7; 11 bases map to TRBD1. V was pared by 6 bases and J by 1 base, with 5 bases of the junction left unmatched. The germline V gene encodes CDR1 LNHDA and CDR2 SQIVND (reference sequence). This CDR3 has 15 amino acids. The CDR3 region is CASSGQGAGSYEQYF. Written as DNA, the CDR3 is TGTGCCAGTAGCGGACAGGGGGCCGGGTCCTACGAGCAGTACTTC. The entire variable domain, with the rest obtained from reference TRBV19 and TRBJ2-7, is as follows: DGGITQSPKYLFRKEGQNVTLSCEQNLNHDAMYWYRQDPGQGLRLIYYSQIVNDFQKGDIAEGYSVSREKKESFPLTVTSAQKNPTAFYLCASSGQGAGSYEQYFGPGTRLTVT.

The rearrangement links TRBV18 to TRBJ2-7; 15 bases are a match to TRBD2. CDR3 length equals 15 residues. Per germline, CDR1 KGHSH and CDR2 LQKENI. Trimming at V came to 3 bases and at J to 7 bases, leaving 4 bases not matched to a gene. In DNA, the CDR3 is TGTGCCAGCTCACCGGGACTAGCGGGAGGAGGGGAGCAGTACTTC. Its translation is CASSPGLAGGGEQYF.

The chain couples TRBV5-1 to TRBJ2-3, with 9 nucleotides matching TRBD1. Germline CDR1 SGHRS, CDR2 YFSETQ. The CDR3 consists of 15 residues. The ends lost 1 base at V and 6 bases at J; junction bases unmatched: 6. Here the CDR3 DNA reads TGCGCCAGCAGCTTGAGGGGACAGGGAATGGATACGCAGTATTTT. As protein: CASSLRGQGMDTQYF.

The gene calls are TRBV7-2 and TRBJ2-1; the D gene is possibly TRBD1 (7 bases). Germline loops: CDR1 SGHTA, CDR2 FQGNSA. V dropped 6 bases and J dropped 0 bases, with 15 bases sitting between them. The CDR3 spans 16 residues. CDR3 bases: TGTGCCAGCAGAAACCGACAGGGAGGCTCCTACAATGAGCAGTTCTTC. Translated: CASRNRQGGSYNEQFF.

V is TRBV9 and J is TRBJ2-2, with D uncertain. V lost 3 bases to trimming and J lost 1 base, with 13 bases between them. The V gene's germline CDR1 is SGDLS and CDR2 YYNGEE. This CDR3 spans 16 amino acids. In nucleotides, the CDR3 is TGTGCCAGCAGCGCCAGAAGGACGGAGAACACCGGGGAGCTGTTTTTT. Translated, it gives CASSARRTENTGELFF.

The chain employs TRBV7-2 and TRBJ1-4; 9 bases map to TRBD1. The V gene's germline CDR1 is SGHTA and CDR2 FQGNSA. The trim removed 5 bases at V and 8 bases at J, leaving 9 bases unmatched. This CDR3 is built from 15 residues. CDR3 sequence (DNA): TGTGCCAGCAGCAAAACAGGGGGCGCAGGGGAAAAACTGTTTTTT. Amino acid sequence: CASSKTGGAGEKLFF.

V and J are TRBV2 and TRBJ2-4; D ambiguous. The CDR3 length is 14 residues. Germline values: CDR1 SNHLY, CDR2 FYNNEI. Deletions cut 6 bases from V and 1 base from J, with 10 bases between. Written as DNA, the CDR3 is TGTGCCAGCAGCCCAATAGGGGCCAAAAACATTCAGTACTTC. Translation: CASSPIGAKNIQYF. The whole variable domain, remainder taken from reference TRBV2 and TRBJ2-4, is EPEVTQTPSHQVTQMGQEVILRCVPISNHLYFYWYRQILGQKVEFLVSFYNNEISEKSEIFDDQFSVERPDGSNFTLKIRSTKLEDSAMYFCASSPIGAKNIQYFGAGTRLSVL.

The chain is built from TRBV11-2 and TRBJ2-1; 10 nucleotides align to TRBD1. The length of the CDR3 is 15 residues. V lost 5 bases, J lost 6 bases, and 7 bases stayed unmatched. Germline assignment: CDR1 SGHAT and CDR2 FQNNGV. CDR3 in DNA: TGTGCCAGCAGCCCAACTAGGACAGGGGGCAATGAGCAGTTCTTC. This encodes CASSPTRTGGNEQFF. Drawing the rest from reference TRBV11-2 and TRBJ2-1, the complete variable domain is EAGVAQSPRYKIIEKRQSVAFWCNPISGHATLYWYQQILGQGPKLLIQFQNNGVVDDSQLPKDRFSAERLKGVDSTLKIQPAKLEDSAVYLCASSPTRTGGNEQFFGPGTRLTVL.

The chain links TRBV30 to TRBJ2-3; the D gene could be TRBD1 or TRBD2 (6 bases each). The CDR3 contains 14 residues. Germline V gene sequence: CDR1 GTSNPN, CDR2 SVGIG (reference sequence). Deletions cut 3 bases from V and 6 bases from J, with 16 bases between. CDR3 loop: CAWRHRGASDTQYF. DNA of the CDR3: TGTGCCTGGAGGCATAGGGGGGCCTCGGATACGCAGTATTTT.

This clone was recorded once. This chain uses TRBV5-4 with TRBJ2-1, with D perhaps TRBD1 (6 bases). In germline, CDR1 is SGHNT, CDR2 YYREEE (reference sequence). V lost 4 bases, J lost 3 bases, and 14 bases lay in between. The CDR3 is 15 amino acids. The CDR3 is CASSPPDSYYNEQFF. The CDR3 bases are TGTGCCAGCAGCCCCCCGGACAGTTACTACAATGAGCAGTTCTTC.